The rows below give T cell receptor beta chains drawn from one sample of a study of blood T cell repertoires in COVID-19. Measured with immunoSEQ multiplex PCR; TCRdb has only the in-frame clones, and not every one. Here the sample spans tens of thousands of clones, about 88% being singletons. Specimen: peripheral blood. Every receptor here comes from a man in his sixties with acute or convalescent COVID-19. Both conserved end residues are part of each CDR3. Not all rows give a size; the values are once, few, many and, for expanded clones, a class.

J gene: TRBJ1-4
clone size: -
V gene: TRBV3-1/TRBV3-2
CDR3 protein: CASSQGNRAGEKLFF

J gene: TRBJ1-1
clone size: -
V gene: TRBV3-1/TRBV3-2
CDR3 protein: CASSQAGHYTEAFF

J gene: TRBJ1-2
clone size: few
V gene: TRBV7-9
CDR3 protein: CASSLVRQEPGGYTF

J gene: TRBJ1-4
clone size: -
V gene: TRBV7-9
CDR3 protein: CASSPQGGNEKLFF

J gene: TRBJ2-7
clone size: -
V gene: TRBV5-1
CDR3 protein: CASRPTSGSSYEQYF

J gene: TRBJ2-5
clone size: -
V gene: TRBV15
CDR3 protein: CATSRDRGPPRLGGETQYF

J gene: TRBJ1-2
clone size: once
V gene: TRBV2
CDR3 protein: CASRPGQGSGGYTF

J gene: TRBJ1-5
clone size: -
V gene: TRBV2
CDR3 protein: CASSELRSNQPQHF

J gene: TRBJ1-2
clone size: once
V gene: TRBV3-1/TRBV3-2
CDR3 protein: CASSRETRSTGPSHTF

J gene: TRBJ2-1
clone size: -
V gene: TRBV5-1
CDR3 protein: CASSYTGQGYNEQFF

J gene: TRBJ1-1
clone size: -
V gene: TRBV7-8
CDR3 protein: CASSYPQGTEAFF

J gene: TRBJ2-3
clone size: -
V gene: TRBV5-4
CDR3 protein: CASSLMSGLGTDTQYF

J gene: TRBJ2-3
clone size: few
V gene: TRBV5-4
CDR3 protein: CASRKGAGTDTQYF

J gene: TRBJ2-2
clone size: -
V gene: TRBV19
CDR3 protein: CASSIVGTTNTGELFF

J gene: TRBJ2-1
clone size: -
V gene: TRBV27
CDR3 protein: CASSLSRGSYNEQFF

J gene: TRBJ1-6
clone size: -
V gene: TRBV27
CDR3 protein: CASSLGGVGSPLHF

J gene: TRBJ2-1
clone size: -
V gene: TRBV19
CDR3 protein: CASSTPGRNEQFF

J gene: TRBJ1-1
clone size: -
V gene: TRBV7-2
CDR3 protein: CASSLYRGPNTEAFF

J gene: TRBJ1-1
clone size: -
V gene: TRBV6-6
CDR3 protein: CASRITGGTNAEAFF

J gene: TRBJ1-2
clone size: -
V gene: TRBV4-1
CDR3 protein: CASSAQGSNYGYTF

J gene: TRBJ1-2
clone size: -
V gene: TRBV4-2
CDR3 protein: CASSVGTGAFYGYTF

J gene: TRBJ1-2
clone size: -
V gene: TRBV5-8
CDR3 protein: CASRHSGSNYGYTF

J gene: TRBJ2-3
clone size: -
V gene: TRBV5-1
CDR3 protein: CASSPDLQGDTQYF

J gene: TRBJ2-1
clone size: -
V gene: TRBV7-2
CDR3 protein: CASSSSGTSGLYNEQFF

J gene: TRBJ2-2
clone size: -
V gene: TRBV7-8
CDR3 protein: CASSQDSWAGELFF

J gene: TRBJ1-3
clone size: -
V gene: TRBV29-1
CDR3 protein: CSAVGGLWGNTIYF